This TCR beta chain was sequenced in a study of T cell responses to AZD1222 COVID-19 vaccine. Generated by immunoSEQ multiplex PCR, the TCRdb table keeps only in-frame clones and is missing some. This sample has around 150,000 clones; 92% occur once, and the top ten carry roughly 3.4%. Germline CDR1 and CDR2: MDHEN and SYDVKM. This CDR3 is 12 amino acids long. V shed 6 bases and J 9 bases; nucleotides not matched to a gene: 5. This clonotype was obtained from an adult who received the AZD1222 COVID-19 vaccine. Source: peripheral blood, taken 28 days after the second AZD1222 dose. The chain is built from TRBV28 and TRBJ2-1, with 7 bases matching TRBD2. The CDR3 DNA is TGTGCCAGCAGACGACCGGGAGGTGAGCAGTTCTTC. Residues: CASRRPGGEQFF. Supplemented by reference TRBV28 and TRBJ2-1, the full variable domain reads DVKVTQSSRYLVKRTGEKVFLECVQDMDHENMFWYRQDPGLGLRLIYFSYDVKMKEKGDIPEGYSVSREKKERFSLILESASTNQTSMYLCASRRPGGEQFFGPGTRLTVL.